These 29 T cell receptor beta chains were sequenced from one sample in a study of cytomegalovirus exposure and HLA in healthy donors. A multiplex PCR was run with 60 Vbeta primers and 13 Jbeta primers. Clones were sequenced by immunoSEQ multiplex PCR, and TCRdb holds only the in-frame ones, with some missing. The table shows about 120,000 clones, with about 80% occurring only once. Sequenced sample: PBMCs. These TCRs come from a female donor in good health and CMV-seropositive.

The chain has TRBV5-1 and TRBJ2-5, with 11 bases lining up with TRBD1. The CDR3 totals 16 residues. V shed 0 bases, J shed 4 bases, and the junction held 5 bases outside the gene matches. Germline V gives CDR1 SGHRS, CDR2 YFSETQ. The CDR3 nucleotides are TGCGCCAGCAGCTTGGCTGGGACAGGGGGGCGAGAGACCCAGTACTTC. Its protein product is CASSLAGTGGRETQYF. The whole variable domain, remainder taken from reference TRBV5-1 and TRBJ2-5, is KAGVTQTPRYLIKTRGQQVTLSCSPISGHRSVSWYQQTPGQGLQFLFEYFSETQRNKGNFPGRFSGRQFSNSRSEMNVSTLELGDSALYLCASSLAGTGGRETQYFGPGTRLLVL.

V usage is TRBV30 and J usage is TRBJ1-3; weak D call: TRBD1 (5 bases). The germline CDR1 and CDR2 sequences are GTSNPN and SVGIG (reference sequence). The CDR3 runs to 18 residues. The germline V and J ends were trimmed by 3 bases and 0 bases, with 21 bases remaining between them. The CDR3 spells CAWSQRLAGRGSGNTIYF. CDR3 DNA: TGTGCCTGGAGCCAACGATTGGCGGGAAGGGGCTCTGGAAACACCATATATTTT.

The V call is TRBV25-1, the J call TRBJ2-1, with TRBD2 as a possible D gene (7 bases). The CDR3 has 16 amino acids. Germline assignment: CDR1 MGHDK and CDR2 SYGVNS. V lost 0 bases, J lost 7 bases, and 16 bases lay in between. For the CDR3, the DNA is TGTGCCAGCAGTGAATATAGCGGGCGGGGGCGGAATGAGCAGTTCTTC. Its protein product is CASSEYSGRGRNEQFF.

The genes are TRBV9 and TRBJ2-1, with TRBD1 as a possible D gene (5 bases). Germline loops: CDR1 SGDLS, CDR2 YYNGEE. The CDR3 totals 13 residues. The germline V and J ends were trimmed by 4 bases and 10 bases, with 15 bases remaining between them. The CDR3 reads CASSIFTGREQFF. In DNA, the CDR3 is TGTGCCAGCAGCATCTTCACAGGAAGGGAGCAGTTCTTC.

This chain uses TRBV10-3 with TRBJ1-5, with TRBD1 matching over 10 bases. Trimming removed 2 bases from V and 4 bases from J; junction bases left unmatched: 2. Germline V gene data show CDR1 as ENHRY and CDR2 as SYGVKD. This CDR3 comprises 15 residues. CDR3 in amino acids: CAISERGQGNQPQHF. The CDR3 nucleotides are TGTGCCATCAGTGAGCGGGGACAGGGGAATCAGCCCCAGCATTTT.

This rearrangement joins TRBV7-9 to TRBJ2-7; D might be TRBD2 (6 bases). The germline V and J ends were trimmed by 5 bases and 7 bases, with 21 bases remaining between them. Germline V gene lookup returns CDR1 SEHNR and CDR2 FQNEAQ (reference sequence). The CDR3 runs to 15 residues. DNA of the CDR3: TGTGCCAGCAGCCCCCGGGGGAACTTTTTGGGGGAGCAGTACTTC. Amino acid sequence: CASSPRGNFLGEQYF.

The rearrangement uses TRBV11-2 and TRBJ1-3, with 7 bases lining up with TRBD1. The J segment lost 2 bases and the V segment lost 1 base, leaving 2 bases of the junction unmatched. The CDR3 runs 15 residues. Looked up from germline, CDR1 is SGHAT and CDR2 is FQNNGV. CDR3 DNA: TGTGCCAGCAGCTTAGTTACAGGGGCTGGAAACACCATATATTTT. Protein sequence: CASSLVTGAGNTIYF.

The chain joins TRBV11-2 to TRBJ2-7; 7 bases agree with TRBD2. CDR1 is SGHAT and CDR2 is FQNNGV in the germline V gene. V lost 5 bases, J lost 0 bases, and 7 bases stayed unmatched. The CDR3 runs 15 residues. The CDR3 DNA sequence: TGTGCCAGCAGCCCGAAGACTAGCAGCTCCTACGAGCAGTACTTC. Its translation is CASSPKTSSSYEQYF.

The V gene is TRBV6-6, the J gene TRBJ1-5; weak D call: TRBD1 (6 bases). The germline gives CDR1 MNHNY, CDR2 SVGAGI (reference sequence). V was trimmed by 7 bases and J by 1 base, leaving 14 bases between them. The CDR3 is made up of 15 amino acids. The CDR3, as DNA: TGTGCCAGCACCGGGACAAGGGAAAGCAATCAGCCCCAGCATTTT. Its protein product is CASTGTRESNQPQHF.

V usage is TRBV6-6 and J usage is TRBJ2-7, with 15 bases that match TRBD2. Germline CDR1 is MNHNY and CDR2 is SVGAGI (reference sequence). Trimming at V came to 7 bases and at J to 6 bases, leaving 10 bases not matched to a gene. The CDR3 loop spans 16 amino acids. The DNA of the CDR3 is TGTGCCAGCACTTGGACTAGCGGGGGGGCGAACAGCGAGCAGTACTTC. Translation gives CASTWTSGGANSEQYF.

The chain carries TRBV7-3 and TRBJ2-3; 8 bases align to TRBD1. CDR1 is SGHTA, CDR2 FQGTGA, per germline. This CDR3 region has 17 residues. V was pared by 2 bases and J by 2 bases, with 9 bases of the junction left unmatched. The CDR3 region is CASSLSRGQTHTDTQYF. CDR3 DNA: TGTGCCAGCAGCTTATCCAGGGGGCAAACTCACACAGATACGCAGTATTTT.

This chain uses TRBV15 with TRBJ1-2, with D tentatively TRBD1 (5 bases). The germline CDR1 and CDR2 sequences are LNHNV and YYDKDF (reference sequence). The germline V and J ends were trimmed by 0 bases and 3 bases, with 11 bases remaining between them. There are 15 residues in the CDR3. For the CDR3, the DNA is TGTGCCACCAGCAGAGATTGGGGGGGGGACTATGGCTACACCTTC. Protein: CATSRDWGGDYGYTF.

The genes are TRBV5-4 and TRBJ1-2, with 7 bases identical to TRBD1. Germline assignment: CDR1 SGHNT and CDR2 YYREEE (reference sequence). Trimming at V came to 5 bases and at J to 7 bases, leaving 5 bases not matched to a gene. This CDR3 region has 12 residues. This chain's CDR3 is CASRPTGLGYTF. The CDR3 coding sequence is TGTGCCAGCAGACCGACAGGGCTTGGCTACACCTTC.

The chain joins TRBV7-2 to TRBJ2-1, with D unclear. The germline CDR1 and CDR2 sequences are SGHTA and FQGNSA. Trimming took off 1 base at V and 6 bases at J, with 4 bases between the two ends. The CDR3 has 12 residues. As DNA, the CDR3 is TGTGCCAGCAGCTTAGTGCGCAATGAGCAGTTCTTC. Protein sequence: CASSLVRNEQFF. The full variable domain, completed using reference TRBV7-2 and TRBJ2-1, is GAGVSQSPSNKVTEKGKDVELRCDPISGHTALYWYRQSLGQGLEFLIYFQGNSAPDKSGLPSDRFSAERTGGSVSTLTIQRTQQEDSAVYLCASSLVRNEQFFGPGTRLTVL.

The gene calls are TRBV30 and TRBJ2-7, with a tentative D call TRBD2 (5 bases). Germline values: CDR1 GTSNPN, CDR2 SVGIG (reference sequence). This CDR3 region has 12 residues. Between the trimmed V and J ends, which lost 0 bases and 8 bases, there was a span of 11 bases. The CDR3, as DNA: TGTGCCTGGAGTGTAACCGGGGTCCAGCAGTACTTC. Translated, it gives CAWSVTGVQQYF.

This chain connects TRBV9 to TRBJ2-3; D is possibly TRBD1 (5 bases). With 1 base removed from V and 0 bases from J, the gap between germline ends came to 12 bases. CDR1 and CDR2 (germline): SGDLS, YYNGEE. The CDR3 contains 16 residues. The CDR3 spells CASSVTIGQSTDTQYF. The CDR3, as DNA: TGTGCCAGCAGCGTAACGATCGGACAAAGCACAGATACGCAGTATTTT.

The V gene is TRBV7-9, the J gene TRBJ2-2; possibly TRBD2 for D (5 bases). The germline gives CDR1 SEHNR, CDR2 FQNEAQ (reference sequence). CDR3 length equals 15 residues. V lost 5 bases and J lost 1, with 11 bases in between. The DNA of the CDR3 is TGTGCCAGCAGCCTCTTAGGAGGGAACACCGGGGAGCTGTTTTTT. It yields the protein CASSLLGGNTGELFF.

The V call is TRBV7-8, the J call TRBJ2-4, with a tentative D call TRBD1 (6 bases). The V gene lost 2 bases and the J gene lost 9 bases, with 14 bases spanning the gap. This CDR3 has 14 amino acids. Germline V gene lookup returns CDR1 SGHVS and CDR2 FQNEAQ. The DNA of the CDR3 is TGTGCCAGCAGCTTATACCTGATGGACAGCATTCAGTACTTC. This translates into CASSLYLMDSIQYF.

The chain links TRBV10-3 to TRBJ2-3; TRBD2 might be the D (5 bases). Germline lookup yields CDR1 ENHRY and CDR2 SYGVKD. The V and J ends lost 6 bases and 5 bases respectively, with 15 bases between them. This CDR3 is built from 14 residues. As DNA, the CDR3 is TGTGCCATCAGCTTCGGACGAGGAGGAGATACGCAGTATTTT. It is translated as CAISFGRGGDTQYF.

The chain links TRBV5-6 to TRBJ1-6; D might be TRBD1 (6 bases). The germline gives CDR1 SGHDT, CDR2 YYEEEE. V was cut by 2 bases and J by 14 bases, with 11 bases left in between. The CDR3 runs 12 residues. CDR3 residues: CASSFPQGTLHF. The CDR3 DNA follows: TGTGCCAGCAGCTTCCCACAGGGAACCCTCCACTTT.

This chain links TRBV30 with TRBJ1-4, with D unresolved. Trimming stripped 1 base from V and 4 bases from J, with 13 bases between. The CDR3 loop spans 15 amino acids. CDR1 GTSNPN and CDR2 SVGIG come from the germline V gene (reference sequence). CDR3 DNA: TGTGCCTGGAGTGGGCGAGGCAGTCTTAATGAAAAACTGTTTTTT. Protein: CAWSGRGSLNEKLFF.

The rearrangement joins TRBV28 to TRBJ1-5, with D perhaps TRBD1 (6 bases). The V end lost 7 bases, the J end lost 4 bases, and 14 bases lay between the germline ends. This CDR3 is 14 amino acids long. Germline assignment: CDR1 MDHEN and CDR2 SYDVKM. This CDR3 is CASIQGGENQPQHF. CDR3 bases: TGTGCCAGCATCCAAGGGGGGGAGAATCAGCCCCAGCATTTT.

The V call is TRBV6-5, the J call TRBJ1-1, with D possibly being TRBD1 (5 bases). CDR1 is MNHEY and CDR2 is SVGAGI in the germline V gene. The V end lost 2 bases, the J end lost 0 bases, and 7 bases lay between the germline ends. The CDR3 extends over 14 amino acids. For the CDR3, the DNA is TGTGCCAGCAGTTACAGACAGCTGAACACTGAAGCTTTCTTT. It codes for CASSYRQLNTEAFF.

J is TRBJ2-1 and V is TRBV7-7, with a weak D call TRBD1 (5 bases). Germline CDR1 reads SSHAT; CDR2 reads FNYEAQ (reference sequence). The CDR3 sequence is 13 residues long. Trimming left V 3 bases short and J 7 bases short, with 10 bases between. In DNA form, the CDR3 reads TGTGCCAGCAGCTTGGATAGGGGAAATGAGCAGTTCTTC. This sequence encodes CASSLDRGNEQFF. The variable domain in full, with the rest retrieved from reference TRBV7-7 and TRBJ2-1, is GAGVSQSPRYKVTKRGQDVTLRCDPISSHATLYWYQQALGQGPEFLTYFNYEAQPDKSGLPSDRFSAERPEGSISTLTIQRTEQRDSAMYRCASSLDRGNEQFFGPGTRLTVL.

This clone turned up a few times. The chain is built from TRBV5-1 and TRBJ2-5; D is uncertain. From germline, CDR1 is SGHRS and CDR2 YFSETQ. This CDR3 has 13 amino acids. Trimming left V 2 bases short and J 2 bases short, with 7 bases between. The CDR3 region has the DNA TGCGCCAGCAGCTTAATTAGACAAGAGACCCAGTACTTC. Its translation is CASSLIRQETQYF.

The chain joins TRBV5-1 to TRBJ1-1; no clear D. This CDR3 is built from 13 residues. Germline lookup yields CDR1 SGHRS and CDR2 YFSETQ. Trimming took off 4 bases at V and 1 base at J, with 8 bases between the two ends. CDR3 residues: CASSRRENTEAFF. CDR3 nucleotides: TGCGCCAGCAGCCGCCGGGAGAACACTGAAGCTTTCTTT.

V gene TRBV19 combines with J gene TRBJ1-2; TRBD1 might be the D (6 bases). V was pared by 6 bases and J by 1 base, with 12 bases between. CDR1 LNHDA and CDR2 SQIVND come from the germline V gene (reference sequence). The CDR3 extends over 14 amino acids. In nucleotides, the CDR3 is TGTGCCAGTAGGGAGACAGGCTATAACTATGGCTACACCTTC. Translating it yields CASRETGYNYGYTF. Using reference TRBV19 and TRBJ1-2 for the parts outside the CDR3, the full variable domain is DGGITQSPKYLFRKEGQNVTLSCEQNLNHDAMYWYRQDPGQGLRLIYYSQIVNDFQKGDIAEGYSVSREKKESFPLTVTSAQKNPTAFYLCASRETGYNYGYTFGSGTRLTVV.

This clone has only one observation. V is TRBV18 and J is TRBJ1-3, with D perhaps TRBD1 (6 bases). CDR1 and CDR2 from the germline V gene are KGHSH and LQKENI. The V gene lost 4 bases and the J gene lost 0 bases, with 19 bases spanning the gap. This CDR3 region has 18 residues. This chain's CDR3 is CASSLTALDSRSGNTIYF. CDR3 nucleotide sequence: TGTGCCAGCTCACTAACAGCCTTGGACAGCCGCTCTGGAAACACCATATATTTT.

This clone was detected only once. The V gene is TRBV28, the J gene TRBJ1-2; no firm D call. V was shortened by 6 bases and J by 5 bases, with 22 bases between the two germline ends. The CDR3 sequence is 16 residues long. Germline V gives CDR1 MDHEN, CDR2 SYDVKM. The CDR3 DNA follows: TGTGCCAGCAGCTCAACAATCCGAGGACTGTGGTATGGCTACACCTTC. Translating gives CASSSTIRGLWYGYTF.